The next 5 T cell receptor beta chains were all read from a single sample in a study of technical replicates of blood from four donors. Assay: immunoSEQ multiplex PCR; the TCRdb copy retains only in-frame clones and omits some. Counted here are some 80,000 clones, about 92% occurring once; the ten biggest clones make up about 0.41%. The sequenced sample consisted of T cells isolated from PBMCs. The receptors originated from a human donor in good health.

The rearrangement uses TRBV7-9 and TRBJ2-1; D ambiguous. The CDR3 consists of 15 residues. Germline loops: CDR1 SEHNR, CDR2 FQNEAQ (reference sequence). V gave up 2 bases and J gave up 7 bases, with 15 bases separating them. The CDR3 loop is CASSLLGVGENEQFF. For the CDR3, the DNA is TGTGCCAGCAGCTTATTAGGAGTCGGAGAGAATGAGCAGTTCTTC.

This clone was detected once. This chain links TRBV9 with TRBJ2-7, with D unresolved. This CDR3 spans 16 amino acids. Trimming pared 3 bases from V and 1 base from J, leaving 17 bases between. Germline lookup yields CDR1 SGDLS and CDR2 YYNGEE. The CDR3, as DNA: TGTGCCAGCAGCGCGGGTTTGAGTAGTGGATCCTACGAGCAGTACTTC. Residues: CASSAGLSSGSYEQYF.

The rearrangement uses TRBV7-3 and TRBJ2-1; D may be TRBD1 (5 bases). This CDR3 is 17 amino acids long. Germline values: CDR1 SGHTA, CDR2 FQGTGA. V shed 1 base and J shed 5 bases, with 18 bases lying between them. The CDR3 is CASSLRGRQGNNNEQFF. For the CDR3, the DNA is TGTGCCAGCAGCTTAAGGGGAAGGCAGGGCAATAACAATGAGCAGTTCTTC.

This sequence joins TRBV6-6 and TRBJ2-3; D is perhaps TRBD2 (5 bases). The CDR3 runs to 16 residues. Germline loops: CDR1 MNHNY, CDR2 SVGAGI (reference sequence). Trimming took off 0 bases at V and 1 base at J, with 11 bases between the two ends. The CDR3 spells CASSYSSGGGTDTQYF. In DNA, the CDR3 is TGTGCCAGCAGTTACTCGAGCGGAGGCGGCACAGATACGCAGTATTTT.

This clone was counted a single time. The chain couples TRBV5-6 to TRBJ2-2, with TRBD2 identical over 16 bases. This CDR3 contains 19 residues. V lost 3 bases and J lost 2; bases outside the gene matches: 7. Germline V CDR1 and CDR2: SGHDT, YYEEEE. The DNA of the CDR3 is TGTGCCAGCAGCTCCGGGACTAGCGGGAGGGCCTTTAACACCGGGGAGCTGTTTTTT. This translates into CASSSGTSGRAFNTGELFF.